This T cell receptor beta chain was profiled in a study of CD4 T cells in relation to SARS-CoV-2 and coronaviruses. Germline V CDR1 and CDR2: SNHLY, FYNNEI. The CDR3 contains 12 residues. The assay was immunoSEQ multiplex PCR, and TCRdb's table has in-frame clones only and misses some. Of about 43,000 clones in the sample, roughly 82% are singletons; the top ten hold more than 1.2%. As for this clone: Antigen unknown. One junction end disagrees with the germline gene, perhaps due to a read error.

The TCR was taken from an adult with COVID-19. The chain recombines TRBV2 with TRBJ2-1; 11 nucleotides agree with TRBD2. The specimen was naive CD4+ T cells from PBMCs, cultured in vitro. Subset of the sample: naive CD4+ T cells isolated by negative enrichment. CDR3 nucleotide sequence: TGTGCCAGCAGTATAGCGGGAGGGCCCATCCTCTTC. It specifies CASSIAGGPILF. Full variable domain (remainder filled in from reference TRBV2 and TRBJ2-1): EPEVTQTPSHQVTQMGQEVILRCVPISNHLYFYWYRQILGQKVEFLVSFYNNEISEKSEIFDDQFSVERPDGSNFTLKIRSTKLEDSAMYFCASSIAGGPILFGPGTRLTVL.